These 27 T cell receptor beta chains came from one sample sequenced in a study of T cell changes during pregnancy in multiple sclerosis. Sequenced by immunoSEQ multiplex PCR; TCRdb stores in-frame clones only, minus some. In the table there are some 67,000 clones, approximately 90% of which are singletons. This specimen consisted of peripheral blood, obtained after pregnancy. These receptors originate from a female donor with multiple sclerosis, enrolled in a pregnancy study.

The chain couples TRBV6-1 to TRBJ2-7; the D gene is possibly TRBD2 (5 bases). The CDR3 has 14 residues. Trimming cost V 0 bases and J 0 bases, with 6 bases left between them. CDR1 is MNHNS, CDR2 SASEGT, per germline. The CDR3 DNA follows: TGTGCCAGCAGTGAAGCGCGGGCCTCCTACGAGCAGTACTTC. It translates to CASSEARASYEQYF.

V and J are TRBV7-7 and TRBJ2-4, with TRBD1 matching 8 bases. The trim removed 6 bases at V and 3 bases at J, leaving 4 bases unmatched. The germline V gene encodes CDR1 SSHAT and CDR2 FNYEAQ (reference sequence). This CDR3 has 14 amino acids. CDR3 sequence: CASRHTGGKNIQYF. CDR3 DNA: TGTGCCAGCAGACATACAGGGGGCAAAAACATTCAGTACTTC.

This chain links TRBV28 with TRBJ1-5; TRBD1 agrees at 7 bases. Trimming took 8 bases from V and 9 from J; bases not matched to a gene: 16. Germline CDR1 reads MDHEN; CDR2 reads SYDVKM. The CDR3 consists of 15 residues. CDR3 amino acids: CASGQTGVGGLPQHF. The CDR3 coding sequence is TGTGCCAGCGGGCAAACAGGGGTAGGGGGTCTGCCCCAGCATTTT.

The rearrangement links TRBV7-2 to TRBJ1-2, with D possibly being TRBD1 (5 bases). Trimming removed 4 bases from V and 1 base from J, with 7 bases in between. Germline V gene data show CDR1 as SGHTA and CDR2 as FQGNSA. The CDR3 runs to 13 residues. CDR3 DNA: TGTGCCAGCAGCTCACAGGTTAACTATGGCTACACCTTC. This codes for CASSSQVNYGYTF.

V and J are TRBV4-2 and TRBJ2-1; 7 bases align to TRBD2. Per the germline V gene, CDR1 is LGHNA and CDR2 is YNFKEQ. After removal of 0 bases from V and 0 bases from J, the junction contained 8 bases not matched to a gene. The CDR3 contains 18 residues. The CDR3 DNA follows: TGTGCCAGCAGCCAAGAAGGTCTGAGGACTAGCTCCTACAATGAGCAGTTCTTC. Its protein product is CASSQEGLRTSSYNEQFF.

The chain carries TRBV4-1 and TRBJ2-7, with 8 bases fitting TRBD1. There are 14 residues in the CDR3. Germline V gene sequence: CDR1 MGHRA, CDR2 YSYEKL. After removal of 4 bases from V and 5 bases from J, the junction contained 7 bases not matched to a gene. This CDR3 reads CASSRGQGVNEQYF. The CDR3, as DNA: TGCGCCAGCAGCCGAGGACAGGGTGTCAACGAGCAGTACTTC.

V is TRBV9 and J is TRBJ2-3, with 8 positions matching TRBD1. The CDR3 consists of 16 residues. Germline trimming cut 3 bases from V and 3 bases from J; bases unmatched to any gene: 9. The germline V gene encodes CDR1 SGDLS and CDR2 YYNGEE. In DNA form, the CDR3 reads TGTGCCAGCAGCGAGAGGACAGGGTACGGGACAGATACGCAGTATTTT. Residues: CASSERTGYGTDTQYF.

The chain couples TRBV5-5 to TRBJ1-1; 7 positions match TRBD1. Germline V gene lookup returns CDR1 SGHKS and CDR2 YYEKEE (reference sequence). The CDR3 extends over 15 amino acids. Trimming cost V 4 bases and J 4 bases; bases outside gene matches: 10. CDR3 coding DNA: TGTGCCAGCAGCCAACTAGCCCAGGGGGGCACTGAAGCTTTCTTT. Translating it yields CASSQLAQGGTEAFF.

The CDR3 DNA reads as TGTGCCAGCAGTTATCGGCTAGCTAGCACAGATACGCAGTATTTT. Translated: CASSYRLASTDTQYF. The rearrangement uses TRBV6-6 and TRBJ2-3; D is perhaps TRBD2 (5 bases). The CDR3 runs 15 residues. Trimming removed 3 bases from V and 0 bases from J, with 10 bases in between. Germline assignment: CDR1 MNHNY and CDR2 SVGAGI (reference sequence).

This chain joins TRBV5-1 and TRBJ2-7, with a tentative D call TRBD1 (6 bases). The germline CDR1 and CDR2 sequences are SGHRS and YFSETQ. V lost 4 bases, J lost 2 bases, and 13 bases lay in between. This CDR3 comprises 14 residues. This CDR3 reads CASSHDRKPYEQYF. The DNA of the CDR3 is TGCGCCAGCAGCCACGACAGGAAACCCTACGAGCAGTACTTC.

J is TRBJ1-2 and V is TRBV20-1; no clear D gene. The germline V gene has CDR1 DFQATT and CDR2 SNEGSKA (reference sequence). The CDR3 consists of 10 residues. Trimming removed 1 base from V and 6 bases from J, with 3 bases in between. In nucleotides, the CDR3 is TGCAGTGCTAGAGCGGATGGCTACACCTTC. It codes for CSARADGYTF.

This clone has a single count. This chain connects TRBV19 to TRBJ1-5, with a weak D call TRBD1 (5 bases). CDR1 is LNHDA and CDR2 is SQIVND in the germline V gene (reference sequence). The CDR3 has 16 residues. Trimming cost V 1 base and J 1 base, with 11 bases left between them. CDR3 in amino acids: CASSIGGDGSNQPQHF. The CDR3 DNA is TGTGCCAGTAGTATAGGGGGGGATGGCAGCAATCAGCCCCAGCATTTT.

This sequence joins TRBV19 and TRBJ2-5, with a weak D call TRBD2 (5 bases). Germline loops: CDR1 LNHDA, CDR2 SQIVND (reference sequence). CDR3 length: 14 amino acids. V lost 1 base, J lost 0 bases, and 6 bases lay in between. The CDR3 DNA reads TGTGCCAGTAGTATAGCGGGGTACCAAGAGACCCAGTACTTC. It yields the protein CASSIAGYQETQYF.

The chain joins TRBV2 to TRBJ1-2; D gene ambiguous. CDR1 is SNHLY and CDR2 is FYNNEI in the germline V gene. V shed 2 bases and J shed 3 bases, with 13 bases lying between them. This CDR3 contains 15 residues. The CDR3 reads CASSESSADYYGYTF. The CDR3 DNA is TGTGCCAGCAGTGAAAGCTCAGCAGACTACTATGGCTACACCTTC.

The rearrangement links TRBV7-2 to TRBJ2-7; 9 nucleotides agree with TRBD2. Trimming cost V 3 bases and J 2 bases; bases outside gene matches: 8. This CDR3 comprises 16 residues. The germline V gene encodes CDR1 SGHTA and CDR2 FQGNSA. CDR3 amino acids: CASSLTAIAGAYEQYF. CDR3 sequence (DNA): TGTGCCAGCAGCTTGACAGCCATAGCGGGAGCCTACGAGCAGTACTTC.

The V and J genes are TRBV5-1 and TRBJ1-3, with D perhaps TRBD1 (6 bases). The length of the CDR3 is 17 residues. V was pared by 4 bases and J by 0 bases, with 17 bases between. CDR1 and CDR2 (germline): SGHRS, YFSETQ. This CDR3 is CASSLRQDQSSGNTIYF. The CDR3 DNA reads TGCGCCAGCAGCCTTAGACAGGATCAGAGCTCTGGAAACACCATATATTTT.

In its sample, this clone was seen once. The chain carries TRBV30 and TRBJ2-2, with D tentatively TRBD2 (6 bases). The CDR3 runs 13 residues. Germline V CDR1 and CDR2: GTSNPN, SVGIG (reference sequence). Here the CDR3 DNA reads TGTGCGGCGTGGGGGGCGAACACCGGGGAGCTGTTTTTT. This codes for CAAWGANTGELFF.

This chain joins TRBV28 and TRBJ1-2, with 7 bases identical to TRBD1. V was pared by 5 bases and J by 0 bases, with 6 bases of the junction left unmatched. CDR3 size: 15 residues. Looked up from germline, CDR1 is MDHEN and CDR2 is SYDVKM. CDR3 amino acids: CASSPRQGANYGYTF. The CDR3 bases are TGTGCCAGCAGTCCTAGACAGGGCGCTAACTATGGCTACACCTTC.

The chain links TRBV10-1 to TRBJ2-1; possibly TRBD2 for D (6 bases). The germline CDR1 and CDR2 sequences are WNHNN and SYGVQD (reference sequence). V was trimmed by 3 bases and J by 9 bases, leaving 18 bases between them. The CDR3 is 15 residues long. The CDR3 is CASSEKGTRVPEQFF. The CDR3 DNA reads as TGCGCCAGCAGTGAAAAGGGGACTCGAGTCCCTGAGCAGTTCTTC.

V gene TRBV2 combines with J gene TRBJ1-1; D gene unclear. Trimming took off 4 bases at V and 3 bases at J, with 3 bases between the two ends. The CDR3 is 11 amino acids. The germline gives CDR1 SNHLY, CDR2 FYNNEI. CDR3 DNA: TGTGCCAGCAGTGGAGACACTGAAGCTTTCTTT. It specifies CASSGDTEAFF.

This chain connects TRBV7-9 to TRBJ2-7; no firm D call. The germline V gene has CDR1 SEHNR and CDR2 FQNEAQ (reference sequence). The CDR3 contains 12 residues. V was clipped by 0 bases and J by 7 bases, with 7 bases between them. CDR3 sequence reads: CASSLAQVEQYF. In DNA, the CDR3 is TGTGCCAGCAGCTTAGCGCAGGTAGAGCAGTACTTC. Combining the CDR3 with reference TRBV7-9 and TRBJ2-7 gives the whole variable domain DTGVSQNPRHKITKRGQNVTFRCDPISEHNRLYWYRQTLGQGPEFLTYFQNEAQLEKSRLLSDRFSAERPKGSFSTLEIQRTEQGDSAMYLCASSLAQVEQYFGPGTRLTVT.

The chain combines TRBV6-1 with TRBJ2-7; TRBD1 agrees at 7 bases. From germline, CDR1 is MNHNS and CDR2 SASEGT. Trimming took 5 bases from V and 5 from J; bases not matched to a gene: 9. This CDR3 region has 14 residues. The CDR3: CASSPRGRDDEQYF. In nucleotides, the CDR3 is TGTGCCAGCAGTCCAAGGGGGCGCGACGACGAGCAGTACTTC.

The chain has TRBV19 and TRBJ2-3, with a weak D call TRBD2 (5 bases). CDR1 and CDR2 from the germline V gene are LNHDA and SQIVND (reference sequence). Trimming took 7 bases from V and 2 from J, leaving 10 bases between them. This CDR3 contains 13 residues. CDR3 DNA sequence: TGTGCCAGTAATGGACTGATCACAGATACGCAGTATTTT. This sequence encodes CASNGLITDTQYF.

This clone was seen a single time. The rearrangement links TRBV5-1 to TRBJ2-3; tentatively, D is TRBD2 (6 bases). CDR3 size: 17 residues. The ends were cut back, 4 bases at V and 1 base at J, with 19 bases in the middle. Germline assignment: CDR1 SGHRS and CDR2 YFSETQ. CDR3 in amino acids: CASSASGLLSGTDTQYF. CDR3 bases: TGCGCCAGCAGCGCCTCGGGACTTTTATCCGGCACAGATACGCAGTATTTT.

The chain uses TRBV9 and TRBJ1-3, with 8 positions matching TRBD1. This CDR3 has 16 amino acids. Germline CDR1 SGDLS, CDR2 YYNGEE. Trimming at V came to 3 bases and at J to 6 bases, leaving 11 bases not matched to a gene. DNA for the CDR3: TGTGCCAGCAGCGAGACCGCAGGGGGCCCGAAAAACACCATATATTTT. Its translation: CASSETAGGPKNTIYF.

The CDR3 sequence: CASSLEVLAERYNEQFF. In DNA, the CDR3 is TGTGCCAGCAGCTTAGAAGTTCTAGCGGAAAGATACAATGAGCAGTTCTTC. The chain has TRBV13 and TRBJ2-1; 7 bases are a match to TRBD2. J was trimmed by 4 bases and V by 1 base; bases with no gene match: 10. This CDR3 has 17 residues. Germline V gene sequence: CDR1 PRHDT, CDR2 FYEKMQ (reference sequence).

The rearrangement links TRBV5-1 to TRBJ2-7; 9 bases agree with TRBD1. Losses at the gene ends were 0 bases for V and 2 bases for J; bases not matched to a gene: 3. The CDR3 length is 15 residues. The germline V gene encodes CDR1 SGHRS and CDR2 YFSETQ. In nucleotides, the CDR3 is TGCGCCAGCAGCTTGGGGGGACAGGGAGCCTACGAGCAGTACTTC. It encodes CASSLGGQGAYEQYF.